These 8 T cell receptor beta chains originate from one sample sequenced in a study of shared T cell receptors in the human thymus. TCRdb keeps only in-frame clones here, not all; method: immunoSEQ multiplex PCR. The sample holds a few hundred thousand clones; more than 85% are singletons and the top ten take approximately 0.02%. The sequenced sample consisted of thymocytes. Receptors were obtained from a human donor.

In regard to this clone: One end of the junction is discordant with germline, which a read error may explain. The V and J genes are TRBV7-3 and TRBJ2-3, with D perhaps matching TRBD1 (5 bases). The germline CDR1 and CDR2 sequences are SGHTA and FQGTGA. The CDR3 runs to 17 residues. The CDR3 nucleotides read TGTGCCAGCAGCCTAACCACGGGCAGGGTAAGGGCAGATACGCAGTATTTT. Its protein product is CASSLTTGRVRADTQYF.

The CDR3 DNA sequence: TGTGCCAGCAGCGGGACAGGGCTTCTAGCCAAAAACATTCAGTACTTC. Amino acids: CASSGTGLLAKNIQYF. The chain combines TRBV5-6 with TRBJ2-4; 9 bases line up with TRBD1. The CDR3 consists of 16 residues. V was clipped by 4 bases and J by 0 bases; unmatched bases: 5. Germline CDR1 and CDR2: SGHDT and YYEEEE.

On this clone: Other DNA sequences of this sample code for an identical CDR3. The chain employs TRBV5-1 and TRBJ2-3, with D unclear. The germline CDR1 and CDR2 sequences are SGHRS and YFSETQ. This CDR3 region has 13 residues. The ends were cut back, 4 bases at V and 5 bases at J, with 11 bases in the middle. The CDR3 region has the DNA TGCGCCAGCAGCCCACTTCCGCTAGATACGCAGTATTTT. Protein: CASSPLPLDTQYF.

The rearrangement uses TRBV27 and TRBJ1-2; 8 bases line up with TRBD1. CDR1 is MNHEY, CDR2 SMNVEV, per germline (reference sequence). V was clipped by 6 bases and J by 3 bases; unmatched bases: 15. The CDR3 is made up of 17 amino acids. CDR3 sequence: CASSPQPSRTGHYGYTF. The CDR3 coding sequence is TGTGCCAGCAGCCCGCAACCCTCCCGGACAGGGCACTATGGCTACACCTTC.

This clone occurred once. The chain recombines TRBV5-6 with TRBJ2-4, with D tentatively TRBD2 (6 bases). Germline lookup yields CDR1 SGHDT and CDR2 YYEEEE. This CDR3 is built from 15 residues. V dropped 1 base and J dropped 7 bases, with 15 bases sitting between them. CDR3 sequence reads: CASSLWRGNRNIQYF. The CDR3 coding sequence is TGTGCCAGCAGCTTGTGGAGGGGTAATCGGAACATTCAGTACTTC.

The rearrangement links TRBV5-4 to TRBJ2-7; no clear D gene. Germline CDR1 is SGHNT and CDR2 is YYREEE (reference sequence). Trimming took 0 bases from V and 4 from J, leaving 14 bases between them. The CDR3 contains 15 residues. CDR3 protein: CASSLVGSRFYEQYF. The DNA for the CDR3 is TGTGCCAGCAGCTTGGTTGGGTCCCGATTTTACGAGCAGTACTTC.

The genes are TRBV4-1 and TRBJ1-4, with 8 nucleotides matching TRBD1. CDR1 and CDR2 (germline): MGHRA, YSYEKL. The CDR3 totals 18 residues. J lost 2 bases, V lost 1 base, and 9 bases had no gene match. CDR3 amino acids: CASSQALTGGATNEKLFF. The CDR3 region has the DNA TGCGCCAGCAGCCAAGCCCTAACAGGGGGGGCGACTAATGAAAAACTGTTTTTT.

This chain joins TRBV7-3 and TRBJ2-5; 7 bases are shared with TRBD1. The CDR3 has 14 amino acids. Trimming took 5 bases from V and 5 from J; bases not matched to a gene: 8. Per the germline V gene, CDR1 is SGHTA and CDR2 is FQGTGA. CDR3 sequence (DNA): TGTGCCAGCAGCAGGGGGCGAGGCTTGGAGACCCAGTACTTC. It is translated as CASSRGRGLETQYF.